The 26 T cell receptor beta chains below all came from one sample that was sequenced in a study of glioma-infiltrating T cells after dendritic cell vaccination. Here immunoSEQ multiplex PCR was the method, and the copy in TCRdb shows in-frame clones only, minus some. The repertoire has around 100,000 clones, about four fifths of them found once; the top ten carry roughly 6.8%. The time point is: after dendritic cell vaccination, including at tumor progression/relapse. The material was blood, obtained after dendritic cell vaccination. These receptors all stem from a human donor with glioblastoma.

This clone has a single count. V and J are TRBV7-9 and TRBJ2-2, with unresolved D. This CDR3 is 15 amino acids long. Per germline, CDR1 SEHNR and CDR2 FQNEAQ (reference sequence). Trimming took off 6 bases at V and 0 bases at J, with 11 bases between the two ends. DNA for the CDR3: TGTGCCAGCAGAAGACTCAACGCGAACACCGGGGAGCTGTTTTTT. Amino acid sequence: CASRRLNANTGELFF.

The chain couples TRBV5-6 to TRBJ2-5; the D gene is possibly TRBD2 (6 bases). This CDR3 is 15 amino acids long. V lost 3 bases, J lost 3 bases, and 15 bases lay in between. CDR1 is SGHDT and CDR2 is YYEEEE in the germline V gene. The CDR3 spells CASSSASSGEETQYF. As DNA, the CDR3 is TGTGCCAGCAGCTCCGCCAGTAGCGGTGAAGAGACCCAGTACTTC.

A few counts support this clone. The chain joins TRBV2 to TRBJ1-2, with D possibly TRBD1 on 5 matching bases. Trimming shortened V by 0 bases and J by 4 bases, and 12 bases separated the two germline ends. In germline, CDR1 is SNHLY, CDR2 FYNNEI. The CDR3 loop spans 15 amino acids. CDR3 loop: CASSEASGVGYGYTF. The CDR3 nucleotides read TGTGCCAGCAGTGAAGCGTCGGGGGTTGGCTATGGCTACACCTTC.

The chain links TRBV30 to TRBJ2-5, with D possibly matching TRBD2 (5 bases). The CDR3 length is 12 residues. Germline V gene lookup returns CDR1 GTSNPN and CDR2 SVGIG (reference sequence). V gave up 3 bases and J gave up 5 bases, with 10 bases separating them. CDR3 amino acids: CAWSPGLETQYF. The CDR3 DNA reads TGTGCCTGGAGCCCGGGGTTGGAGACCCAGTACTTC.

The rearrangement links TRBV6-1 to TRBJ1-1, with 8 positions matching TRBD1. This CDR3 has 13 residues. Germline V gene sequence: CDR1 MNHNS, CDR2 SASEGT. With 6 bases clipped from V and 0 bases from J, the junction kept 0 bases outside the gene matches. The CDR3, as DNA: TGTGCCAGCAGGGACAGGGTGAACACTGAAGCTTTCTTT. Translation gives CASRDRVNTEAFF.

The chain is built from TRBV6-5 and TRBJ2-7, with a weak D call TRBD1 (5 bases). Germline loops: CDR1 MNHEY, CDR2 SVGAGI. Trimming cost V 7 bases and J 0 bases, with 10 bases left between them. The CDR3 loop spans 13 amino acids. The CDR3 nucleotides read TGTGCCAGCAAAAAAGGGGCCTCCTACGAGCAGTACTTC. The encoded protein is CASKKGASYEQYF.

The rearrangement uses TRBV5-1 and TRBJ2-5, with D hard to call. There are 12 residues in the CDR3. The germline CDR1 and CDR2 sequences are SGHRS and YFSETQ. Between the trimmed V and J ends, which lost 0 bases and 5 bases, there was a span of 5 bases. The CDR3 DNA sequence: TGCGCCAGCAGCTTGGACCGGGAGACCCAGTACTTC. Its protein product is CASSLDRETQYF. Looking up the rest from reference TRBV5-1 and TRBJ2-5 gives the full variable domain: KAGVTQTPRYLIKTRGQQVTLSCSPISGHRSVSWYQQTPGQGLQFLFEYFSETQRNKGNFPGRFSGRQFSNSRSEMNVSTLELGDSALYLCASSLDRETQYFGPGTRLLVL.

The chain has TRBV5-1 and TRBJ2-1, with D perhaps TRBD1 (5 bases). Trimming stripped 1 base from V and 5 bases from J, with 13 bases between. CDR1 and CDR2 (germline): SGHRS, YFSETQ. This CDR3 comprises 15 residues. CDR3 loop: CASSLSVLGDNEQFF. The CDR3 DNA is TGCGCCAGCAGCTTGTCTGTGCTAGGGGACAATGAGCAGTTCTTC. The variable domain in full, with the rest retrieved from reference TRBV5-1 and TRBJ2-1, is KAGVTQTPRYLIKTRGQQVTLSCSPISGHRSVSWYQQTPGQGLQFLFEYFSETQRNKGNFPGRFSGRQFSNSRSEMNVSTLELGDSALYLCASSLSVLGDNEQFFGPGTRLTVL.

V and J are TRBV2 and TRBJ1-1; possible D gene TRBD1, 5 bases. Per germline, CDR1 SNHLY and CDR2 FYNNEI. Trimming stripped 2 bases from V and 1 base from J, with 11 bases between. CDR3 length equals 15 residues. The CDR3 coding sequence is TGTGCCAGCAGTGAACGACAGATACCGAACACTGAAGCTTTCTTT. The encoded protein is CASSERQIPNTEAFF.

The chain recombines TRBV5-1 with TRBJ1-2, with D maybe TRBD1 (5 bases). Per the germline V gene, CDR1 is SGHRS and CDR2 is YFSETQ. The length of the CDR3 is 13 residues. V lost 0 bases and J 4 bases, leaving 7 bases between the germline ends. Written as DNA, the CDR3 is TGCGCCAGCAGCTTGGGCGGGGGCTATGGCTACACCTTC. Its translation: CASSLGGGYGYTF.

The chain has TRBV5-4 and TRBJ2-2, with 9 bases aligning to TRBD1. Germline lookup yields CDR1 SGHNT and CDR2 YYREEE (reference sequence). The CDR3 sequence is 15 residues long. Unmatched junction bases numbered 4, after V lost 3 bases and J lost 4 bases. In DNA, the CDR3 is TGTGCCAGCAGCTCCGGGACAGGGTTCACCGGGGAGCTGTTTTTT. This translates into CASSSGTGFTGELFF.

The chain combines TRBV6-1 with TRBJ1-2, with 11 nucleotides matching TRBD1. The CDR3 is 15 amino acids. The germline CDR1 and CDR2 sequences are MNHNS and SASEGT. The ends lost 3 bases at V and 5 bases at J; junction bases unmatched: 5. CDR3: CASSENGQGAYGYTF. The CDR3 bases are TGTGCCAGCAGTGAGAACGGACAGGGGGCTTATGGCTACACCTTC.

The rearrangement joins TRBV7-9 to TRBJ1-1; weak D call: TRBD1 (5 bases). This CDR3 region has 14 residues. Trimming left V 5 bases short and J 0 bases short, with 10 bases between. Germline loops: CDR1 SEHNR, CDR2 FQNEAQ (reference sequence). The CDR3 nucleotides are TGTGCCAGCAGCAGGGGAAACATGAACACTGAAGCTTTCTTT. This codes for CASSRGNMNTEAFF.

This CDR3 reads CASKVTSGGPGEQFF. DNA of the CDR3: TGTGCCAGCAAAGTGACTAGCGGCGGGCCTGGAGAGCAGTTCTTC. This chain uses TRBV2 with TRBJ2-1; 9 bases are a match to TRBD2. J gave up 10 bases and V 7 bases, and 14 bases lay outside the gene matches. CDR1 is SNHLY, CDR2 FYNNEI, per germline. The CDR3 has 15 amino acids.

This clone showed up just a few times. The CDR3 nucleotides are TGCGCCAGCAGCCAAGGCCCAGGGGTAGATACGCAGTATTTT. It codes for CASSQGPGVDTQYF. This sequence joins TRBV4-1 and TRBJ2-3, with D tentatively TRBD1 (6 bases). The CDR3 length is 14 residues. V lost 1 base to trimming and J lost 5 bases, with 10 bases between them. The germline CDR1 and CDR2 sequences are MGHRA and YSYEKL.

The V call is TRBV9, the J call TRBJ2-5; TRBD2 matches at 7 bases. The CDR3 length is 15 residues. V lost 0 bases, J lost 2 bases, and 4 bases stayed unmatched. Germline assignment: CDR1 SGDLS and CDR2 YYNGEE. The CDR3 spells CASSVVASGQETQYF. CDR3 nucleotides: TGTGCCAGCAGCGTAGTGGCTAGCGGACAAGAGACCCAGTACTTC.

The chain joins TRBV5-1 to TRBJ2-4; the match to TRBD1 covers 10 bases. The CDR3 has 16 amino acids. Germline V CDR1 and CDR2: SGHRS, YFSETQ. With V trimmed by 4 bases and J by 7 bases, 11 bases remained unmatched. This chain's CDR3 is CASSLSGTGDRNIQYF. In nucleotides, the CDR3 is TGCGCCAGCAGCCTCTCCGGGACAGGGGATCGGAACATTCAGTACTTC. Full variable domain (outside the CDR3, taken from reference TRBV5-1 and TRBJ2-4): KAGVTQTPRYLIKTRGQQVTLSCSPISGHRSVSWYQQTPGQGLQFLFEYFSETQRNKGNFPGRFSGRQFSNSRSEMNVSTLELGDSALYLCASSLSGTGDRNIQYFGAGTRLSVL.

The rearrangement links TRBV2 to TRBJ1-1; D is undetermined. The germline V gene has CDR1 SNHLY and CDR2 FYNNEI. CDR3 length: 13 amino acids. The germline V and J ends were trimmed by 4 bases and 4 bases, with 10 bases remaining between them. For the CDR3, the DNA is TGTGCCAGCAGTGGCGGGGTAGGCACTGAAGCTTTCTTT. It codes for CASSGGVGTEAFF.

The V and J genes are TRBV19 and TRBJ1-5; TRBD1 is a possible D gene (5 bases). The germline V and J ends were trimmed by 6 bases and 4 bases, with 13 bases remaining between them. The germline V gene has CDR1 LNHDA and CDR2 SQIVND (reference sequence). The CDR3 has 14 residues. DNA of the CDR3: TGTGCCAGTAGGGCCCTCACAGGAAATCAGCCCCAGCATTTT. The encoded protein is CASRALTGNQPQHF.

The chain carries TRBV28 and TRBJ2-7; maybe TRBD2 (6 bases). Germline assignment: CDR1 MDHEN and CDR2 SYDVKM. This CDR3 spans 14 amino acids. Trimming left V 4 bases short and J 2 bases short, with 12 bases between. The CDR3 sequence is CASSSPSVTYEQYF. DNA of the CDR3: TGTGCCAGCAGTTCCCCTAGCGTTACCTACGAGCAGTACTTC.

This chain connects TRBV5-1 to TRBJ1-4, with TRBD1 identical over 8 bases. After removal of 4 bases from V and 0 bases from J, the junction contained 5 bases not matched to a gene. The germline V gene has CDR1 SGHRS and CDR2 YFSETQ. The CDR3 covers 16 residues. The CDR3 spells CASSQGQGATNEKLFF. CDR3 DNA: TGCGCCAGCAGCCAAGGACAGGGAGCAACTAATGAAAAACTGTTTTTT.

V and J are TRBV6-5 and TRBJ2-2; 11 bases line up with TRBD2. Germline loops: CDR1 MNHEY, CDR2 SVGAGI. This CDR3 has 14 residues. Unmatched junction bases numbered 2, after V lost 5 bases and J lost 6 bases. CDR3 DNA sequence: TGTGCCAGCAGTATGGGACTAGCGGCCGGGGAGCTGTTTTTT. Translated, it gives CASSMGLAAGELFF.

The CDR3 DNA reads as TGTGCCAGCAGCCAGTTGACAGGCACTAGGTCACCCCTCCACTTT. It translates to CASSQLTGTRSPLHF. The gene calls are TRBV16 and TRBJ1-6; D might be TRBD1 (6 bases). Trimming removed 3 bases at V and 10 bases at J, with 16 bases between. This CDR3 has 15 residues. From germline, CDR1 is KGHSY and CDR2 FQNENV.

This rearrangement joins TRBV6-1 to TRBJ2-5, with no clear D. Germline V gene lookup returns CDR1 MNHNS and CDR2 SASEGT. The CDR3 has 15 residues. Trimming took off 7 bases at V and 1 base at J, with 16 bases between the two ends. The chain's CDR3 is CASTPGWATQETQYF. In DNA, the CDR3 is TGTGCCAGCACCCCTGGGTGGGCGACCCAAGAGACCCAGTACTTC.

This chain uses TRBV25-1 with TRBJ2-1; the match to TRBD1 covers 8 bases. The CDR3 consists of 17 residues. CDR1 is MGHDK and CDR2 is SYGVNS in the germline V gene. The J segment lost 2 bases and the V segment lost 5 bases, leaving 11 bases of the junction unmatched. The CDR3 loop reads CASSSPGTGGTYNEQFF. The CDR3 nucleotides are TGTGCCAGCAGTAGCCCCGGAACAGGGGGAACCTACAATGAGCAGTTCTTC.

The gene calls are TRBV15 and TRBJ1-5, with D uncertain. Germline CDR1 reads LNHNV; CDR2 reads YYDKDF (reference sequence). The CDR3 is 14 amino acids. Trimming pared 0 bases from V and 3 bases from J, leaving 6 bases between. The CDR3 loop is CATSRDRVNQPQHF. DNA of the CDR3: TGTGCCACCAGCAGAGATCGAGTCAATCAGCCCCAGCATTTT.